This TCR beta chain was sequenced in a study of blood T cell repertoires in COVID-19. Study-wide context: COVID-19 samples, acute and convalescent, were from the United States, Italy and Spain.

Germline V gene lookup returns CDR1 KGHSY and CDR2 FQNENV. The V end lost 0 bases, the J end lost 3 bases, and 6 bases lay between the germline ends. The CDR3 loop spans 14 amino acids. Sequencing was performed with immunoSEQ multiplex PCR; in TCRdb, only in-frame clones are kept and a portion is missing. The sample lists around 100,000 clones; over 75% were seen once. The sequence came from a human donor in a cohort sampled during active COVID-19. Sample: peripheral blood. J is TRBJ1-5 and V is TRBV16; D gene uncertain. CDR3 sequence: CASSQSNSNQPQHF. In DNA form, the CDR3 reads TGTGCCAGCAGCCAATCGAACTCCAATCAGCCCCAGCATTTT.